This TCR beta chain was found in a study of blood T cells in healthy people across ages. With a J-beta primer mix and a sample-barcoded 5' primer, a second PCR ran 7 to 11 cycles. The template-switch adaptor, which had 12 random nucleotides, put a tag on each cDNA molecule. TCRdb analysed the 5' RACE reads with MiXCR anew, one entry per CDR3 protein. The table lists some 730,000 distinct CDR3 sequences, 22% of them singletons. Study conclusions and caveats: Those diversity estimates obtained from one million T cells were thought to be underestimates. Greater diversity and more naive CD4+ cells were seen in long-lived donors than in aged donors.

As concerns this clonotype: Its antigen is unidentified.

What was sequenced was blood. The sequence was collected from a man aged 65 to 85 in good health.

The CDR3 loop reads CSVEAGGRTEAFF. Here the CDR3 DNA reads TGCAGCGTTGAAGCCGGAGGGCGCACTGAAGCTTTCTTT. J is TRBJ1-1 and V is TRBV29-1; D is unresolved. V lost 1 base, J lost 4 bases, and 10 bases lay in between. The germline V gene encodes CDR1 SQVTM and CDR2 ANQGSEA. The CDR3 runs to 13 residues.